A single sample gave rise to the 3 T cell receptor beta chains below, sequenced in a study of cytomegalovirus exposure and HLA in healthy donors. Assay used: immunoSEQ multiplex PCR; TCRdb lists only in-frame clones, some missing. The table records about 140,000 clones, 70% to 85% of them present only once. The sample consisted of PBMCs. The receptors come from a man aged 25 to 40 in good health and CMV-seropositive.

V and J are TRBV10-1 and TRBJ2-2; D perhaps matches TRBD2 (5 bases). Germline V gives CDR1 WNHNN, CDR2 SYGVQD (reference sequence). This CDR3 has 15 amino acids. Trimming removed 1 base from V and 3 bases from J, with 9 bases in between. CDR3 amino acids: CASSEFRGYTGELFF. CDR3 bases: TGCGCCAGCAGTGAGTTTCGGGGTTACACCGGGGAGCTGTTTTTT.

The sample holds one count of this clone. J is TRBJ1-6 and V is TRBV5-4, with 9 bases aligning to TRBD1. CDR3 length: 16 residues. The ends lost 4 bases at V and 7 bases at J; junction bases unmatched: 9. Germline-derived CDR1 and CDR2 are SGHNT and YYREEE (reference sequence). The CDR3 nucleotides read TGTGCCAGCAGCCCGGACAGGGGAAAGGGGAATTCACCCCTCCACTTT. It specifies CASSPDRGKGNSPLHF. The full variable domain, in which reference TRBV5-4 and TRBJ1-6 provide the parts outside the CDR3, is ETGVTQSPTHLIKTRGQQVTLRCSSQSGHNTVSWYQQALGQGPQFIFQYYREEENGRGNFPPRFSGLQFPNYSSELNVNALELDDSALYLCASSPDRGKGNSPLHFGNGTRLTVT.

Points on this clone: Other DNA sequences in the sample encode the same CDR3. V is TRBV5-4 and J is TRBJ1-1, with TRBD1 matching 7 bases. The CDR3 totals 14 residues. CDR1 is SGHNT and CDR2 is YYREEE in the germline V gene (reference sequence). J gave up 2 bases and V 3 bases, and 4 bases lay outside the gene matches. Here the CDR3 reads CASSSGTANTEAFF. The CDR3 DNA is TGTGCCAGCAGCTCCGGGACAGCAAACACTGAAGCTTTCTTT.